This T cell receptor (beta chain) emerged from a study of early T cells in non-severe SARS-CoV-2 infection. Study at large: Sequencing used unsorted whole-blood bulk RNA, so chains lack pairing. Whole-study findings and limits: Sequences matched to VDJdb favored anti-spike CD8 responses, while private and CD4 specificities were missed.

As concerns this clonotype: The antigen remains undetermined.

The CDR3 consists of 17 residues. From germline, CDR1 is LGHDT and CDR2 YNNKEL (reference sequence). V was clipped by 0 bases and J by 3 bases, with 16 bases between them. Attachment of unique molecular identifiers to individual cDNA molecules was performed. TCRdb reprocessed the 5' RACE reads via MiXCR and lists one record per CDR3 protein. The sample has roughly 63,000 distinct CDR3 sequences, 10% to 15% seen once. The receptor was derived from an adult who was a healthcare worker with PCR-confirmed SARS-CoV-2 infection or an uninfected control (not recorded which). V and J are TRBV3-1 and TRBJ2-3, with TRBD2 as a possible D gene (5 bases). The sequenced material came from whole blood. In DNA form, the CDR3 reads TGTGCCAGCAGCCAAGAAGTATTCGGGGAGAGAACAGATACGCAGTATTTT. This encodes CASSQEVFGERTDTQYF.